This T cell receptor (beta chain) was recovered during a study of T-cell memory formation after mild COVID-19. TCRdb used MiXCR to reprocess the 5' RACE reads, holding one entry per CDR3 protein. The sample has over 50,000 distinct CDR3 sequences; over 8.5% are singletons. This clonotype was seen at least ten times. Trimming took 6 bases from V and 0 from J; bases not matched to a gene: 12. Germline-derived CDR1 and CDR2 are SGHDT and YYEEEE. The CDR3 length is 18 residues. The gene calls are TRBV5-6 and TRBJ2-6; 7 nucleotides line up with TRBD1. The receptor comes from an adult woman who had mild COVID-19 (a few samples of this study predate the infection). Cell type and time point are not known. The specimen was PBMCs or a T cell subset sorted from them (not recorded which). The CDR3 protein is CASTFPGQHYSGANVLTF. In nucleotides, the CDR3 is TGTGCCAGCACCTTTCCGGGACAGCACTACTCTGGGGCCAACGTCCTGACTTTC.